The clone carrying this T cell receptor beta chain showed up just a few times. What it recognizes is unknown. The CDR3 runs 15 residues. From germline, CDR1 is DFQATT and CDR2 SNEGSKA (reference sequence). V lost 5 bases, J lost 9 bases, and 23 bases lay in between. This record comes from a study of identical twins. General study findings and limits: Part of the zero-insertion signal could reflect confounding by invariant MAIT and iNKT cells.

TCRdb reprocessed the 5' RACE reads with MiXCR, giving one entry per CDR3 protein. The data hold some 660,000 distinct CDR3 sequences, with over 8.5% observed a single time. The data were also submitted as part of a second study, on yellow fever vaccine responses in identical twins.

The receptor was isolated from a woman aged 18-35 years in good health. Sequencing input: PBMCs. J is TRBJ2-1 and V is TRBV20-1, with D tentatively TRBD2 (7 bases). CDR3 in amino acids: CSAPVGRGGAFEQFF. For the CDR3, the DNA is TGCAGTGCTCCCGTAGGGCGAGGGGGGGCCTTTGAGCAGTTCTTC.